The subject of this entry is one TCR beta chain. This clone's antigen is unknown. No base-level quality is on record; no much larger clone is a single base apart. The sample originates from a study of blood T cell repertoires in COVID-19 (TCRdb year 2020). Some background on the complete study: Samples covering the acute and convalescent phases of COVID-19 were provided by collaborators in the United States, Italy and Spain. The material from the prospective study consisted of cDNA or gDNA derived from T cells, B-cell-depleted T cells, or PBMCs. The samples were drawn from two sources: the first 160 participants of the ongoing ImmuneRACE study, and 1,200 or so subjects contributed by 6 global collaborators. A freely available public database, intended as a resource for researchers studying the immune response to SARS-CoV-2, is where the repertoires were released. HLA class I and class II types, where available, came from metadata supplied by the sample provider rather than from assay-based typing. The sample metadata nearly always contained a de-identified subject ID, COVID-19 status, age in years and sex. Subjects who had been exposed to COVID-19, were actively infected with it, or had recovered from it provided the deeply sampled blood TCRbeta repertoires that made up the dataset. Beyond this particular receptor, the publication reports: How much clinical and demographic metadata was included differed by source and by participant, and the metadata was provided uncurated.

At the junction V is shortened by 2 bases and J by 6 bases; bases outside the gene matches: 1. The germline V gene (reference sequence) supplies CDR1 LGHDT and CDR2 YNNKEL. From cysteine to phenylalanine, the CDR3 is 14 amino acids long. Left in the record is the CDR3 DNA by itself, 42 bases read in frame from the first base. Whole blood was collected in K2EDTA tubes by collaborating institutions according to the institutions' own protocols. Collaborator samples were shipped for TCRbeta analysis as frozen whole blood, isolated PBMCs, or DNA extracted from either sample type. The immunoSEQ Assay, a bias-controlled multiplex PCR, was used to amplify TCRbeta CDR3 regions from genomic DNA. In the source study's methods: Nucleated cell counts per sample were estimated from amplification of reference gene primers within the assay. To quantify the absolute abundance of each unique TCRbeta CDR3 rearrangement, sequence reads were collapsed and filtered. For each sample, productive Simpson clonality was calculated as the square root of Simpson's diversity index over productive rearrangements. Here the immuneACCESS table is served through TCRdb, limited to in-frame sequences with V and J called. Missing clones are a known gap in these copies; in checked studies unresolved V genes cover under half, and the rest lacks a known reason. From that table come the V and J calls and clone size; the DNA was used to work out D and trimming. The sample has fewer than 50,000 clones on record, more than 75% of them singletons. 15% to 20% of the sample belongs to the ten largest clones.

Material: peripheral blood. The clonotype comes from a man in his 70s with acute or convalescent COVID-19. Recombination connected TRBV3-1 (or the pseudogene TRBV3-2) to TRBJ1-1, and 12 junction bases match TRBD1. The nucleotide sequence is TGTGCCAGCAGCCAACGGGACAGGGGGCCTGAAGCTTTCTTT. Protein translation: CASSQRDRGPEAFF.